These T cell receptor beta chains were read from a single sample in a study of Ad26.COV2.S vaccination and SARS-CoV-2 variants. Clones were sequenced by immunoSEQ multiplex PCR, and TCRdb holds only the in-frame ones, with some missing. Seen here are about 500,000 clones, roughly nine tenths observed once, and the top ten hold 1.7%. The sample in question was peripheral blood, obtained in a trial of Ad26.COV2.S vaccine versus placebo. The receptors derive from a person aged 18 to 65 who received the Ad26.COV2.S COVID-19 vaccine or a placebo. CDR3s include the opening cysteine and the closing phenylalanine or tryptophan. The order of the fields is V gene, CDR3 protein.

>TRBV5-6
CASSSTGVATEAFF
>TRBV29-1
CSVEDLTGWKEETQYF
>TRBV28
CASSSGYEQYF
>TRBV19
CASSPGTSPREQYF
>TRBV27
CASSLGYRTYEQYF
>TRBV7-6
CASSLAGGPTDTQYF
>TRBV5-1
CASSLGQGRSEQYF
>TRBV6-5
CASGRDRQETQYF
>TRBV6-1
CASSEWIAGAPYEQYF
>TRBV19
CATNPGLRDGETQYF
>TRBV7-8
CASSLSRYTSNQPQHF
>TRBV4-2
CASSQVSTVSGNTIYF
>TRBV2
CASIPSGTHGPGQYF
>TRBV30
CAWSEWEKLFF
>TRBV18
CASSPGLSNTGELFF
>TRBV2
CASSELGGYGNTIYF
>TRBV13
CASSEPGTSGRDITDTQYF
>TRBV3-1/TRBV3-2
CASSLGTGGLIEQFF
>TRBV9
CASSVAPTGYTEAFF
>TRBV28
CASSSPAPYEQYF
>TRBV7-8
CASSLAIHPLRANEKLFF
>TRBV15
CATSRRGSENIQYF
>TRBV19
CASSFGLAAFNNEQFF
>TRBV18
CASSTPGSRETQYF
>TRBV30
CAWSGVGRGGTGELFF
>TRBV7-2
CASSHPGQGEKLFF
>TRBV4-2
CASSHRAGGAGDTQYF
>TRBV30
CAWGLAGVTRDAEQFF
>TRBV29-1
CSVAGNTDTQYF
>TRBV9
CASSVTGGRDTQYF
>TRBV21-1
CASSKGQGSTSYGYTF
>TRBV7-2
CASSLVQINTGELFF
>TRBV7-9
CASSLSGMNTEAFF
>TRBV27
CASSEEYRVRNEQYF
>TRBV19
CASSIVGTSTYEQYF
>TRBV6-1
CASSEARQPGNQPQHF
>TRBV2
CASMLQVGYNEQFF
>TRBV30
CAWSPPPRKPWHEQYF
>TRBV5-1
CASSLASAGYEQYF
>TRBV29-1
CSVATPGRGQYF
>TRBV5-6
CASSRQGALSTDTQYF
>TRBV12-2
CASRTQARVGNNEQFF
>TRBV28
CASREGRTGELFF
>TRBV4-2
CASSQGRESYEQYF
>TRBV6-2/TRBV6-3
CASSNLAGGYNEQFF
>TRBV7-9
CASSLPGPNYEQYF
>TRBV30
CAWSVGGGHSPLHF
>TRBV3-1/TRBV3-2
CASSLQRLAPNEQFF
>TRBV6-5
CASSYSARAYEQYF
>TRBV28
CASSFPRTTRVRYEQYF
>TRBV29-1
CSVGRDFNSPLHF
>TRBV6-2/TRBV6-3
CASSYSVRGGETQYF
>TRBV19
CASSRTLGRTEETQYF
>TRBV3-1/TRBV3-2
CASSQSLSQYF
>TRBV19
CASSRQGVPANYGYTF
>TRBV14
CASSGDMNTEAFF